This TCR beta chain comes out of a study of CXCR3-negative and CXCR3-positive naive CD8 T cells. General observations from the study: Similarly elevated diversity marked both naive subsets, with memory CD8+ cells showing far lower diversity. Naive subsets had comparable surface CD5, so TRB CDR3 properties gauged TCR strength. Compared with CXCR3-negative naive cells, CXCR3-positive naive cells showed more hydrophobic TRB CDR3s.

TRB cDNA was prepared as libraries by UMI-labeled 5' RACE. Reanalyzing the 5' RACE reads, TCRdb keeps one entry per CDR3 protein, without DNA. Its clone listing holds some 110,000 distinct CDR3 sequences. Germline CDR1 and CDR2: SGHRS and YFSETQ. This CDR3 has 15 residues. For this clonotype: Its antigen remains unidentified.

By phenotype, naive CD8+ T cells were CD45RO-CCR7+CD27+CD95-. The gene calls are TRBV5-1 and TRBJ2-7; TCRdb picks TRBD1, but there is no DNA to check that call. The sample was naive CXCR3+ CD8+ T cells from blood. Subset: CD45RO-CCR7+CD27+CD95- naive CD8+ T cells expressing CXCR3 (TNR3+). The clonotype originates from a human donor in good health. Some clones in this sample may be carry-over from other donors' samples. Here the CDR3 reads CASKGIEQGGYEQYF.